This is a list of T cell receptor beta chains from one sample in a study of cytomegalovirus exposure and HLA in healthy donors. This table comes from immunoSEQ multiplex PCR, and its TCRdb copy is limited to in-frame clones, with some not included. The sample records 150,000 to 180,000 clones, 60% to 75% being singletons. Sequenced: PBMCs. The receptors were sampled from a man between 18 and 29 years old in good health and CMV-seronegative. CDR3s include the opening cysteine and the closing phenylalanine or tryptophan. The D gene is left open where the match is weak. Size is omitted from some rows. Given values are once, few, many or a class for expanded clones.

j_call,v_call,clone_size,d_call,cdr3_nt,cdr3_aa
TRBJ2-3,TRBV7-3,few,NA,TGTGCCAGCAGCTTAGGACAGACCGATACGCAGTATTTT,CASSLGQTDTQYF
TRBJ1-5,TRBV2,NA,NA,TGTGCCAGCAGCCCCGGGGGAGGGGGCAATCAGCCCCAGCATTTT,CASSPGGGGNQPQHF
TRBJ2-5,TRBV18,once,TRBD1,TGTGCCAGCTCAATGAACAGGGGGCGCGGAGAGACCCAGTACTTC,CASSMNRGRGETQYF
TRBJ1-3,TRBV7-3,NA,NA,TGTGCCAGCAGCCAACAGGGCTCTGGAAACACCATATATTTT,CASSQQGSGNTIYF
TRBJ2-6,TRBV4-2,few,NA,TGTGCCAGCAGCCAAGTCCAGGCTCGCTCTGGGGCCAACGGCCTGACTTTC,CASSQVQARSGANGLTF
TRBJ2-1,TRBV7-9,NA,TRBD2,TGTGCCAGCAGCCATAGACTAGCGGGGGGGTCTCACAATGAGCAGTTCTTC,CASSHRLAGGSHNEQFF
TRBJ2-3,TRBV19,once,TRBD2,TGTGCCAGTAGTATCGGTTATATGAAAGCGGGGGGGTCAGATACGCAGTATTTT,CASSIGYMKAGGSDTQYF
TRBJ1-2,TRBV25-1,NA,TRBD1,TGTGCCAGCAGTCCCGAAGCGGACAGGCAACGCTATGGCTACACCTTC,CASSPEADRQRYGYTF
TRBJ2-5,TRBV5-4,NA,TRBD2,TGTGCCAGCAGTCCTAGCGGGGGGATAGGGACCCAGTACTTC,CASSPSGGIGTQYF
TRBJ2-3,TRBV6-4,few,TRBD1,TGTGCCAGCGGACAGGGAACCGCGGATACGCAGTATTTT,CASGQGTADTQYF
TRBJ1-5,TRBV6-1,NA,TRBD1,TGTGCCAGCAGGGGTTCACCCGGGACAGCGGGCCAGCATTTT,CASRGSPGTAGQHF
TRBJ2-7,TRBV6-5,NA,NA,TGTGCCAGCAGTTACTCCGCGACAGGCCGCTCCTACGAGCAGTACTTC,CASSYSATGRSYEQYF
TRBJ1-3,TRBV28,few,NA,TGTGCCAGCAGTCCCCTATCGAGTAGCGGAAACACCATATATTTT,CASSPLSSSGNTIYF
TRBJ1-2,TRBV5-1,NA,TRBD1,TGCGCCAGCAGCTTGTTGAAACAGGGGACCTCTAACTATGGCTACACCTTC,CASSLLKQGTSNYGYTF
TRBJ2-1,TRBV20-1,NA,NA,TGCAGTGCTACAGGAGGCGAGGAGCAGTTCTTC,CSATGGEEQFF
TRBJ2-1,TRBV6-6,NA,NA,TGTGCCAGCAGTTACCGGGACTACAATGAGCAGTTCTTC,CASSYRDYNEQFF
TRBJ1-3,TRBV9,NA,NA,TGTGCCAGCAGCGTAAACAGGGACTCTGGAAACACCATATATTTT,CASSVNRDSGNTIYF
TRBJ1-5,TRBV7-9,NA,NA,TGTGCCAGCAGCTCGGAAGTTGAGGCAAATCAGCCCCAGCATTTT,CASSSEVEANQPQHF
TRBJ2-5,TRBV12-5,NA,NA,TGTGCTAGTGGTGGTCCGGGGGATCAAGAGACCCAGTACTTC,CASGGPGDQETQYF
TRBJ2-2,TRBV7-8,NA,NA,TGTGCCAGCACTGCAGGGGCAGGGCTGAACACCGGGGAGCTGTTTTTT,CASTAGAGLNTGELFF
TRBJ1-5,TRBV7-9,NA,NA,TGTGCCAGCAGCTTATTGGGGGGTGTGGGTCAGCCCCAGCATTTT,CASSLLGGVGQPQHF
TRBJ1-6,TRBV5-6,NA,TRBD1,TGTGCCAGCAGCTTTAACAGGGGAAACTCACCCCTCCACTTT,CASSFNRGNSPLHF
TRBJ1-2,TRBV5-1,NA,NA,TGCGCCAGCAGCCAGGGACTCACCTATGGCTACACCTTC,CASSQGLTYGYTF
TRBJ2-4,TRBV5-1,NA,TRBD1,TGCGCCAGCAGCCCTGGGGACACCCTCAGGGACAGTCAGTACTTC,CASSPGDTLRDSQYF
TRBJ1-2,TRBV29-1,NA,TRBD1,TGCAGCGTTGGGGAGACAGGGGCCGCCCCTAAGGGTGGCTACACCTTC,CSVGETGAAPKGGYTF
TRBJ1-4,TRBV9,NA,TRBD1,TGTGCCAGCAGCGTAGATTTCCGAGGGACAGTAGAAAAACTGTTTTTT,CASSVDFRGTVEKLFF
TRBJ2-1,TRBV5-1,NA,TRBD2,TGCGCCAGCAGCTTGGTGGCTAGCGGGCTCAATGAGCAGTTCTTC,CASSLVASGLNEQFF
TRBJ1-4,TRBV7-6,NA,NA,TGTGCCAGCAGCTTTTCAAGCAGGGGCGATGAAAAACTGTTTTTT,CASSFSSRGDEKLFF
TRBJ2-5,TRBV4-2,NA,TRBD2,TGTGCCAGCAGCCAAGAGACTAGCGGGCAAGAGACCCAGTACTTC,CASSQETSGQETQYF
TRBJ2-5,TRBV19,few,TRBD2,TGTGCCAGTAGTATTTTCCATGGTAGCGGGGGGCAGGCGGAGACCCAGTACTTC,CASSIFHGSGGQAETQYF
TRBJ1-3,TRBV7-8,NA,NA,TGTGCCAGCAGCCCGACCCGACAGACTGGAAACACCATATATTTT,CASSPTRQTGNTIYF
TRBJ2-3,TRBV4-3,NA,TRBD2,TGCGCCAGCAGCCCGAGGGACGGGGGAGGGACAGATACGCAGTATTTT,CASSPRDGGGTDTQYF
TRBJ2-2,TRBV4-1,NA,NA,TGCGCCAGCAGCCAAGGACGCCGGGGAATGAACACCGGGGAGCTGTTTTTT,CASSQGRRGMNTGELFF
TRBJ1-1,TRBV19,NA,NA,TGTGCCAGTATTTCGACAGAAAGGAACACTGAAGCTTTCTTT,CASISTERNTEAFF
TRBJ2-1,TRBV5-4,NA,TRBD1,TGTGCCGGCCGGGACAGCACCTACAATGAGCAGTTCTTC,CAGRDSTYNEQFF
TRBJ2-1,TRBV4-1,NA,NA,TGCGCCAGCAGCCAAGAACCGGGACATAACTTTGAGCAGTTCTTC,CASSQEPGHNFEQFF
TRBJ2-4,TRBV23-1,NA,TRBD1,TGCGCCAGCAGTCAAAGGGGGCTAGCCAAAAACATTCAGTACTTC,CASSQRGLAKNIQYF
TRBJ2-5,TRBV5-4,NA,NA,TGTGCCAGCAGCTTGGTGTTCTCTAACCAAGAGACCCAGTACTTC,CASSLVFSNQETQYF
TRBJ1-6,TRBV18,NA,NA,TGTGCCAGCTCATCCCGAGCAGGGGACAATTCACCCCTCCACTTT,CASSSRAGDNSPLHF
TRBJ1-4,TRBV5-4,NA,NA,TGTGCCAGCAGCTTGGGCCAGGGAAGGAACGAAAAACTGTTTTTT,CASSLGQGRNEKLFF
TRBJ1-2,TRBV4-3,few,TRBD1,TGCGCCAGCAGCCCGGGACAGGGGCACGGCTACACCTTC,CASSPGQGHGYTF
TRBJ2-4,TRBV2,NA,TRBD2,TGTGCCAGCAGTCTCCTAAGCGGGCGCGGGGGGGCCGCCGAAAACATTCAGTACTTC,CASSLLSGRGGAAENIQYF
TRBJ2-3,TRBV5-4,NA,TRBD2,TGTGCCAGCAGCCCCCCCGAAGCGGGGGGGCCCACAGATACGCAGTATTTT,CASSPPEAGGPTDTQYF
TRBJ2-7,TRBV4-2,NA,NA,TGTGCCAGCAGCCAACCCCGGGACATCGTCGAGCAGTACTTC,CASSQPRDIVEQYF
TRBJ1-5,TRBV2,NA,TRBD1,TGTGCCAGCAAAAAGGAACAGGGGGCTGATCAGCCCCAGCATTTT,CASKKEQGADQPQHF
TRBJ2-2,TRBV19,NA,TRBD1,TGTGCCAGTAGCCTACACCCGGGACAGGGCACAGCGAACACCGGGGAGCTGTTTTTT,CASSLHPGQGTANTGELFF
TRBJ2-1,TRBV7-7,NA,NA,TGTGCCAGCAGCCCCGACCCGGCCGGCGGGGTACGCTCCTACAATGAGCAGTTCTTC,CASSPDPAGGVRSYNEQFF
TRBJ2-7,TRBV7-9,once,TRBD1,TGTGCCAGCAGCTTAACCCTGACAGGGAGCTCCTACGAGCAGTACTTC,CASSLTLTGSSYEQYF
TRBJ1-5,TRBV6-1,NA,TRBD1,TGTGCCAGCAGACCCGGGACAGGGAAAGACCAGCCCCAGCATTTT,CASRPGTGKDQPQHF
TRBJ1-2,TRBV6-5,few,TRBD1,TGTGCCAGCAGTCGAAGTCGGGACAGCAACTATGGCTACACCTTC,CASSRSRDSNYGYTF
TRBJ1-1,TRBV18,NA,TRBD1,TGTGCCAGCTCACAACTGACAGGGGGGGTCACTGAAGCTTTCTTT,CASSQLTGGVTEAFF
TRBJ1-6,TRBV5-1,NA,TRBD1,TGCGCCAGCAGCTTGGGACAGGGGAGGGATTCACCCCTCCACTTT,CASSLGQGRDSPLHF